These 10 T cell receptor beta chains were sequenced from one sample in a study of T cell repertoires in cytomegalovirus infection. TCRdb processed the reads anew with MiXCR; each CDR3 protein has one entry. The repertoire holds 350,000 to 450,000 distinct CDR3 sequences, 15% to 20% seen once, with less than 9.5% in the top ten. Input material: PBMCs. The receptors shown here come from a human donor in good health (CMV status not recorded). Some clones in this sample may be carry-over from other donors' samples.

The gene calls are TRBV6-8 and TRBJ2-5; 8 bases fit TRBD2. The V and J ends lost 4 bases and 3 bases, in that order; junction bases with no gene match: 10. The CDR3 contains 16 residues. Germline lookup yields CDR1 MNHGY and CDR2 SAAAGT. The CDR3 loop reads CASSFTSGRSKETQYF. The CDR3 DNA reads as TGTGCCAGCAGTTTCACTAGCGGTCGGTCGAAAGAGACCCAGTACTTC.

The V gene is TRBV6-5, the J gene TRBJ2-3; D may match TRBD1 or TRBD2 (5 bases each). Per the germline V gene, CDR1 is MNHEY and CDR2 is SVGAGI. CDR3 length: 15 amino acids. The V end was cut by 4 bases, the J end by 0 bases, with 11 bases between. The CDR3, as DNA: TGTGCCAGCAGTTGGGGGACGGGTAGCACAGATACGCAGTATTTT. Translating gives CASSWGTGSTDTQYF.

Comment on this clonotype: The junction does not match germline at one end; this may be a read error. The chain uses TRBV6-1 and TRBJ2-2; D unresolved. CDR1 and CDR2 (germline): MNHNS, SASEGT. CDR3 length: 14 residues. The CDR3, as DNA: TGTTCCAGCAGGCCTCAGACGAACACCGGGGAGCTGTTTTTT. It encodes CSSRPQTNTGELFF.

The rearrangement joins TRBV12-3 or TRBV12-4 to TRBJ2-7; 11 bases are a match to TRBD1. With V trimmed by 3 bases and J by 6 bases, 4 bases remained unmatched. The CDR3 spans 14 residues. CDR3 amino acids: CASSFGTGGGEQYF. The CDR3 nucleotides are TGTGCCAGCAGTTTTGGGACAGGGGGGGGCGAGCAGTACTTC.

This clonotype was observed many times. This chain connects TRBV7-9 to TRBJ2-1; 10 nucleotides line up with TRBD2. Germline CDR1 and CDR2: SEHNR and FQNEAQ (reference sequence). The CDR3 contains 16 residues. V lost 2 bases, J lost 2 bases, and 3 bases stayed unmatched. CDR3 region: CASSLSLAGAYNEQFF. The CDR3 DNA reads TGTGCCAGCAGCTTATCCCTAGCGGGAGCCTACAATGAGCAGTTCTTC.

The CDR3 sequence is CSASGRSSGANVLTF. DNA of the CDR3: TGCAGTGCTAGTGGGCGGAGCTCTGGGGCCAACGTCCTGACTTTC. This chain uses TRBV20-1 with TRBJ2-6; D is unresolved. Germline V lookup: CDR1 DFQATT, CDR2 SNEGSKA (reference sequence). Trimming shortened V by 3 bases and J by 0 bases, and 9 bases separated the two germline ends. CDR3 size: 15 residues.

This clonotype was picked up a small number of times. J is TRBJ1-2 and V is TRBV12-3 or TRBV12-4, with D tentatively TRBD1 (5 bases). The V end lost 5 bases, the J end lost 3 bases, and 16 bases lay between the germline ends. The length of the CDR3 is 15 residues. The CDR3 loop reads CASSLNGAGDYGYTF. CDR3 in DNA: TGTGCCAGCAGTCTAAACGGGGCAGGCGACTATGGCTACACCTTC.

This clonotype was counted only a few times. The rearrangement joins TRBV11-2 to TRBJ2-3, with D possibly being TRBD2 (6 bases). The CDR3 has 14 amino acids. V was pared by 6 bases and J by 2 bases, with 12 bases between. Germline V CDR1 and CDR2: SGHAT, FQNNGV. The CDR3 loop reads CASRRDFATDTQYF. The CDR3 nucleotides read TGTGCCAGCAGACGGGACTTCGCCACAGATACGCAGTATTTT.

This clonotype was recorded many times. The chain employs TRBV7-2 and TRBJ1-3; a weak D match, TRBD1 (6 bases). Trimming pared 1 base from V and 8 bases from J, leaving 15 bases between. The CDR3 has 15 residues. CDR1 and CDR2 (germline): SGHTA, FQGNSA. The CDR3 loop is CASSLEPIRGDTIYF. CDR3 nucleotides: TGTGCCAGCAGCTTAGAGCCCATTAGGGGGGACACCATATATTTT.

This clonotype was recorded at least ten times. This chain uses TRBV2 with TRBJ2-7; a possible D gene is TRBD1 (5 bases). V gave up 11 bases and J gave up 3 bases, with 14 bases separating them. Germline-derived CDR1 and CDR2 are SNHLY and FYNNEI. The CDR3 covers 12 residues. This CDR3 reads CARTPDFYEQYF. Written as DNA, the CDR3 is TGTGCCCGGACACCTGATTTCTACGAGCAGTACTTC.